These 22 T cell receptor beta chains were sequenced from one sample in a study of low-dose radiotherapy and immunotherapy resistance in tumors. The time point denotes: after trial treatment. Treatment meaning: LDRT plus nivolumab, ipilimumab, low-dose cyclophosphamide and aspirin (RACIN trial). TRAV and TRBV primers primed cDNA for both TCRalpha and TCRbeta. Amplification of TCRs used a constant-region primer and V-primer adapter for 15 to 25 PCR cycles. One entry per CDR3 protein, called by TCRdb with MiXCR from the reads. The data show 100,000 or so distinct CDR3 sequences, less than 25% seen once. Sequenced here: PBMCs, sampled after low-dose radiotherapy plus immunotherapy. These receptors came from a male donor with prostate cancer.

This clonotype is a singleton in its sample. This chain uses TRBV4-2 with TRBJ2-7; 11 bases map to TRBD2. The end of the DNA fits TRBJ2-1 better, so the J call may be wrong. The CDR3 spans 18 residues. In germline, CDR1 is LGHNA, CDR2 YNFKEQ. CDR3 DNA: TGTGCCAGCAGCCAAGATCCCCTTCTAGCGGGAGGTTACAATGAGCAGTTCTTC. Translation: CASSQDPLLAGGYNEQFF.

The rearrangement links TRBV3-1 to TRBJ1-1; no definite D call. The CDR3 consists of 14 residues. Germline CDR1 LGHDT, CDR2 YNNKEL (reference sequence). The V and J ends lost 1 base and 7 bases respectively, with 13 bases between them. The CDR3 is CASSQAPDRFEAFF. CDR3 coding DNA: TGTGCCAGCAGCCAAGCCCCCGACCGATTTGAAGCTTTCTTT. Variable domain in full (rest from reference TRBV3-1 and TRBJ1-1): DTAVSQTPKYLVTQMGNDKSIKCEQNLGHDTMYWYKQDSKKFLKIMFSYNNKELIINETVPNRFSPKSPDKAHLNLHINSLELGDSAVYFCASSQAPDRFEAFFGQGTRLTVV.

Details on this clonotype: A far larger clone is a single base away, which makes a read error likely. The chain joins TRBV7-9 to TRBJ2-7; D is uncertain. Trimming left V 2 bases short and J 6 bases short, with 5 bases between. In germline, CDR1 is SEHNR, CDR2 FQNEAQ (reference sequence). The CDR3 length is 11 residues. CDR3 in amino acids: CASSLPPEQYF. CDR3 in DNA: TGTGCCAGCAGCTTACCCCCCGAGCAGTACTTC.

This clonotype occurred many times. The CDR3 loop is CASSEGLYGTDNTEAFF. DNA of the CDR3: TGTGCCAGCAGTGAGGGTCTTTACGGGACAGACAACACTGAAGCTTTCTTT. This chain links TRBV2 with TRBJ1-1; TRBD1 agrees at 7 bases. V was pared by 3 bases and J by 2 bases, with 12 bases of the junction left unmatched. The germline CDR1 and CDR2 sequences are SNHLY and FYNNEI. The CDR3 contains 17 residues.

This clonotype was counted ten times or more. The genes are TRBV10-3 and TRBJ1-1, with D possibly matching TRBD1 (5 bases). The CDR3 extends over 15 amino acids. Trimming pared 7 bases from V and 4 bases from J, leaving 19 bases between. CDR1 and CDR2 from the germline V gene are ENHRY and SYGVKD. Here the CDR3 reads CAINDPGGQGTEAFF. The CDR3, as DNA: TGTGCCATCAATGACCCGGGAGGGCAGGGCACTGAAGCTTTCTTT.

The count of this clonotype is one. Given a far larger clone just one base away, this is likely a sequencing read error. The rearrangement joins TRBV6-6 to TRBJ2-3; possible D gene TRBD2, 7 bases. Trimming stripped 6 bases from V and 7 bases from J, with 20 bases between. This CDR3 comprises 15 residues. CDR1 is MNHNY, CDR2 SVGAGI, per germline (reference sequence). In DNA, the CDR3 is TGTGCCAGCAGGGATGATGGGGGGGGCCGGAATACGCAGTATTTT. This encodes CASRDDGGGRNTQYF.

This clonotype was detected ten times or more. The V call is TRBV7-6, the J call TRBJ1-1, with D possibly TRBD1 on 5 matching bases. V gave up 5 bases and J gave up 4 bases, with 17 bases separating them. The CDR3 is 15 amino acids. Germline V lookup: CDR1 SGHVS, CDR2 FNYEAQ. The CDR3 DNA reads TGTGCCAGCAGCCCCCCGTGGGGCGCGGGCACTGAAGCTTTCTTT. It yields the protein CASSPPWGAGTEAFF. The entire variable domain, with the rest obtained from reference TRBV7-6 and TRBJ1-1, is as follows: GAGVSQSPRYKVTKRGQDVALRCDPISGHVSLYWYRQALGQGPEFLTYFNYEAQQDKSGLPNDRFSAERPEGSISTLTIQRTEQRDSAMYRCASSPPWGAGTEAFFGQGTRLTVV.

This clonotype was recorded many times. The chain uses TRBV21-1 and TRBJ2-1. TRBV21-1 is reported as a pseudogene. This CDR3 is 13 amino acids long. CDR3 amino acids: CASSKARLNEQFF. The CDR3 bases are TGTGCCAGCAGCAAAGCTCGTTTGAATGAGCAGTTCTTC.

This clonotype was observed at least ten times. The CDR3 reads CASSQRAGGGMETQYF. The CDR3, as DNA: TGTGCCAGCAGCCAGCGAGCGGGGGGCGGCATGGAGACCCAGTACTTC. V and J are TRBV4-2 and TRBJ2-5, with TRBD2 matching over 9 bases. Germline CDR1 is LGHNA and CDR2 is YNFKEQ. Trimming at V came to 3 bases and at J to 5 bases, leaving 10 bases not matched to a gene. The CDR3 is 16 residues long.

This clonotype was counted only a few times. The chain combines TRBV13 with TRBJ2-7; TRBD2 agrees at 7 bases. The CDR3 extends over 16 amino acids. The junction had 8 bases not matched to a gene; V was cut back by 0 bases and J by 3 bases. Germline V lookup: CDR1 PRHDT, CDR2 FYEKMQ (reference sequence). The CDR3 DNA sequence: TGTGCCAGCAGCTTAGGTCCTAGCGGAAATGACTACGAGCAGTACTTC. Its protein is CASSLGPSGNDYEQYF.

This clonotype occurred many times. The chain uses TRBV12-3 or TRBV12-4 and TRBJ2-7; D is ambiguous. There are 11 residues in the CDR3. The V end was cut by 3 bases, the J end by 5 bases, with 5 bases between. The CDR3 region is CASSFLDEQYF. The CDR3 DNA reads as TGTGCCAGCAGTTTTTTGGACGAGCAGTACTTC.

V and J are TRBV28 and TRBJ2-1; TRBD1 matches 7 bases. Germline CDR1 MDHEN, CDR2 SYDVKM. This CDR3 spans 18 amino acids. V shed 3 bases and J 6 bases; nucleotides not matched to a gene: 17. Here the CDR3 reads CASSFSPQDRAKANEQFF. The CDR3 region has the DNA TGTGCCAGCAGTTTCTCCCCCCAAGACAGGGCTAAGGCCAATGAGCAGTTCTTC.

To note about this clonotype: Only one base separates this from a far larger clonotype, so it likely reflects a read error. The chain couples TRBV2 to TRBJ2-7; 7 bases map to TRBD1. Germline assignment: CDR1 SNHLY and CDR2 FYNNEI. Losses at the gene ends were 4 bases for V and 7 bases for J; bases not matched to a gene: 10. This CDR3 spans 14 amino acids. Here the CDR3 reads CASSGGVQGNEQYF. DNA of the CDR3: TGTGCCAGCAGTGGGGGTGTACAGGGGAATGAGCAGTACTTC.

This clonotype has a count of ten or more. The chain combines TRBV27 with TRBJ2-4; TRBD2 might be the D (5 bases). The CDR3 sequence is 16 residues long. The V and J ends lost 0 bases and 8 bases respectively, with 17 bases between them. The germline V gene has CDR1 MNHEY and CDR2 SMNVEV (reference sequence). CDR3 loop: CASSLSGSSRVDIQYF. The CDR3 region has the DNA TGTGCCAGCAGTTTATCAGGGAGCTCCCGAGTTGACATTCAGTACTTC.

Turning to this clonotype: This likely traces to a read error, being one base from a far larger clone. The CDR3 is CASSRSPGTGGTEQFF. The CDR3 DNA reads as TGCGCCAGCAGCCGCAGCCCCGGGACAGGGGGCACCGAGCAGTTCTTC. The rearrangement links TRBV4-1 to TRBJ2-1; 12 nucleotides line up with TRBD1. V was pared by 4 bases and J by 10 bases, with 11 bases of the junction left unmatched. Germline V gives CDR1 MGHRA, CDR2 YSYEKL. This CDR3 spans 16 amino acids.

Ten or more counts support this clonotype. The rearrangement links TRBV11-2 to TRBJ2-2; 10 bases are a match to TRBD2. Trimming removed 5 bases from V and 3 bases from J; junction bases left unmatched: 6. The CDR3 runs 16 residues. Germline V CDR1 and CDR2: SGHAT, FQNNGV. The CDR3 protein is CASSPPSGGDTGELFF. In DNA, the CDR3 is TGTGCCAGCAGCCCGCCTAGCGGGGGAGACACCGGGGAGCTGTTTTTT.

This clonotype was observed at least ten times. The chain combines TRBV18 with TRBJ2-7; TRBD2 agrees at 13 bases. Germline CDR1 and CDR2: KGHSH and LQKENI. This CDR3 region has 15 residues. J lost 3 bases, V lost 4 bases, and 3 bases had no gene match. The CDR3 sequence is CASSRLAGGNYEQYF. Here the CDR3 DNA reads TGTGCCAGCTCACGACTAGCGGGGGGCAACTACGAGCAGTACTTC.

This clonotype was picked up many times. CDR3 in amino acids: CASRPGQDNEQFF. The CDR3 DNA is TGCGCCAGCAGACCCGGACAGGACAATGAGCAGTTCTTC. The chain combines TRBV10-2 with TRBJ2-1; the match to TRBD1 covers 7 bases. The V gene end was trimmed by 6 bases and the J gene end by 5 bases; junction bases not matched to a gene: 4. This CDR3 contains 13 residues. CDR1 is WSHSY, CDR2 SAAADI, per germline.

This clonotype showed up just a few times. The chain uses TRBV14 and TRBJ2-2; D gene uncertain. This CDR3 is built from 16 residues. The germline V gene encodes CDR1 SGHDN and CDR2 FVKESK. V was clipped by 0 bases and J by 0 bases, with 8 bases between them. The CDR3 nucleotides are TGTGCCAGCAGCCAAGACCCCCGACCGAACACCGGGGAGCTGTTTTTT. This sequence encodes CASSQDPRPNTGELFF. Based on the CDR3 plus reference TRBV14 and TRBJ2-2, the full variable domain is EAGVTQFPSHSVIEKGQTVTLRCDPISGHDNLYWYRRVMGKEIKFLLHFVKESKQDESGMPNNRFLAERTGGTYSTLKVQPAELEDSGVYFCASSQDPRPNTGELFFGEGSRLTVL.

This clonotype was counted at least ten times. The rearrangement links TRBV5-1 to TRBJ2-5; no reliable D call. Deletions cut 1 base from V and 3 bases from J, with 19 bases between. Germline CDR1 reads SGHRS; CDR2 reads YFSETQ. This CDR3 has 17 residues. The CDR3 loop reads CASSLWASITPKETQYF. The CDR3 DNA reads TGCGCCAGCAGCTTGTGGGCAAGTATTACTCCAAAAGAGACCCAGTACTTC.

The J gene is TRBJ1-5, the V gene TRBV3-1, with TRBD1 identical over 8 bases. The CDR3 spans 15 residues. The V gene end was trimmed by 5 bases and the J gene end by 5 bases; junction bases not matched to a gene: 8. Germline V gene data show CDR1 as LGHDT and CDR2 as YNNKEL (reference sequence). This CDR3 is CASSAYQGADQPQHF. The CDR3 DNA reads as TGTGCCAGCAGCGCCTACCAGGGGGCAGATCAGCCCCAGCATTTT.

This clonotype has ten or more counts. The chain has TRBV7-9 and TRBJ2-5; perhaps TRBD1 as D (6 bases). Germline loops: CDR1 SEHNR, CDR2 FQNEAQ (reference sequence). V dropped 5 bases and J dropped 4 bases, with 14 bases sitting between them. CDR3 size: 14 residues. The CDR3 region is CASSRDTGTETQYF. The DNA for the CDR3 is TGTGCCAGCAGCCGGGATACAGGGACAGAGACCCAGTACTTC.